This T cell receptor (beta chain) stems from a study of blood T cell repertoires in COVID-19. As for the study in general: T cells, B-cell-depleted T cells, or PBMCs supplied cDNA or gDNA.

In the original workflow: Reference gene primer amplification gave nucleated cell count estimates. Libraries were prepared by immunoSEQ multiplex PCR; TCRdb keeps only in-frame clonotypes and omits some of them. V and J calls and clone size are as listed in that table; D and trimming were resolved from the DNA. The sample includes approximately 230,000 clones, almost 90% seen only once; the top ten take roughly 14%. The table lists this clone with many counts. From germline, CDR1 is MNHEY and CDR2 SMNVEV (reference sequence). Trimming pared 3 bases from V and 6 bases from J, leaving 12 bases between. The CDR3 spans 13 residues. Participant age was about 18 to 95 years, and participants resided in fewer than 30 US areas.

The source is a woman aged 50 to 65 with acute COVID-19. The rearrangement uses TRBV27 and TRBJ2-7; D perhaps matches TRBD1 (5 bases). The sample comprised PBMCs or T cells enriched from blood (not recorded which). For the CDR3, the DNA is TGTGCCAGCAGTTTCTCAGGGTATCGCGAGCAGTACTTC. Its protein product is CASSFSGYREQYF.